Listed here is a single T cell receptor (beta chain). This clone has just one count. It lacks a known antigen. An end of the junction differs from the germline gene, which may be a read error. The data were taken from a study of technical replicates of blood from several donors (dated by TCRdb to about 2017). The CDR3 spans 16 residues, from the cysteine through the phenylalanine. Only the CDR3 part of the read is kept: 48 bases, read in frame from the first base. Sequences SGHRS (CDR1) and YFSETQ (CDR2) are obtained from the germline V gene. Libraries were built with the immunoSEQ multiplex PCR assay. Imported from immuneACCESS, the table was reduced by TCRdb to in-frame sequences with V and J called. These copies leave out some clones; in studies compared against another copy, an unresolved V gene accounts for under half, and the cause of the remainder is not known. The sample table shows roughly 80,000 clones, and more than 85% are seen once. 0.4% to 0.45% of the sample belongs to the ten largest clones.

Here the chain combines TRBV5-1 and TRBJ2-3; tentative D gene TRBD1, with 6 bases matching. The clonotype was recovered from a human donor in good health. Sequenced input: T cells isolated from PBMCs. The CDR3: CASSLDGTNGGDTQYF. In nucleotide form, the sequence is TGCGCCAGCAGTTTGGACGGGACAAACGGAGGAGATACGCAGTATTTT.